This T cell receptor (beta chain) was sequenced during a study of shared clonotypes between healthy human individuals. Study-level information: Each donor's CD4 naive and CD4 memory cells filled three plates apiece, CD8 naive two, and CD8 memory one. Study findings and constraints: Non-shared clonotypes were found to have lower generation probabilities than the clonotypes that were shared by all four of the sorted-subset donors. Only blood was sampled; tissue repertoires likely differ.

Notes on this clone: As yet, its antigen is unknown.

Clones were sequenced by immunoSEQ multiplex PCR, and TCRdb holds only the in-frame ones, with some missing. The sample has about 2.3 million clones; over 90% are singletons. All donors were healthy HIV-negative adults lacking recent acute infections or vaccinations. The clonotype originates from a man between 18 and 29 years old in good health. Some clones in this sample may be carry-over from other donors' samples. Source material: naive CD4+ T cells from PBMCs. Subset given: CD45RA+ positively selected.

CDR3 sequence: CASIPTGFRAEAFF. DNA for the CDR3: TGTGCCAGCATTCCGACAGGGTTTAGAGCTGAAGCTTTCTTT. This sequence joins TRBV6-1 and TRBJ1-1; 7 nucleotides match TRBD1. The CDR3 consists of 14 residues. The germline gives CDR1 MNHNS, CDR2 SASEGT. The V segment lost 7 bases and the J segment 6 bases; nucleotides outside the gene matches: 11.